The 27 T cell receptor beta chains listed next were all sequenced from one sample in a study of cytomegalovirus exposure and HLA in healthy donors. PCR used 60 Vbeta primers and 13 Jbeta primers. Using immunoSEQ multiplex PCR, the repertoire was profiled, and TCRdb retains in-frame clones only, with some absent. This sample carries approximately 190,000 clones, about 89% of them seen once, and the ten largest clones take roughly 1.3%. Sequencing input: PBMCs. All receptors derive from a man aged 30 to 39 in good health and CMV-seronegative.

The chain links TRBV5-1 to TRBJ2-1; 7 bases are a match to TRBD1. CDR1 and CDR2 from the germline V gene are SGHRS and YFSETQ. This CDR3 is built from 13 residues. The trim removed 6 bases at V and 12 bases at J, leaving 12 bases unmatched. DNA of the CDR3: TGCGCCAGCAACGAAGGACAGGCCATCGGGCAGTTCTTC. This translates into CASNEGQAIGQFF.

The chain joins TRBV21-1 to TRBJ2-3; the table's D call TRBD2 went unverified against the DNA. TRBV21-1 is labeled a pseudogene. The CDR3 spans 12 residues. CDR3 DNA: TGTGCCAGCAGCAAGGAGGAGCGGACGCAGTATTTT. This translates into CASSKEERTQYF.

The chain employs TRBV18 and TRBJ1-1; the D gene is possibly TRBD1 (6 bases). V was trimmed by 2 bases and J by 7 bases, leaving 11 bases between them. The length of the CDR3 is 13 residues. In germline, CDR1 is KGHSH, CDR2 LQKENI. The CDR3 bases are TGTGCCAGCTCACCAGACAGGAGATATGAAGCTTTCTTT. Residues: CASSPDRRYEAFF.

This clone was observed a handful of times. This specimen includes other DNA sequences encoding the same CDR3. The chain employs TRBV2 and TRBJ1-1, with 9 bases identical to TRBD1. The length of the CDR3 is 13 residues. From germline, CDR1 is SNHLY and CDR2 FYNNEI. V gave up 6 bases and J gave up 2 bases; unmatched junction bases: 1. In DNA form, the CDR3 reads TGTGCCAGCAGGGGACAGGGAAACACTGAAGCTTTCTTT. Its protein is CASRGQGNTEAFF.

The CDR3 DNA reads TGTGCCAGTAGTGACAGGTTAAACACTGAAGCTTTCTTT. Translation gives CASSDRLNTEAFF. The V and J genes are TRBV19 and TRBJ1-1, with D maybe TRBD1 (6 bases). Trimming removed 5 bases from V and 2 bases from J, with 9 bases in between. The CDR3 sequence is 13 residues long. Germline V lookup: CDR1 LNHDA, CDR2 SQIVND (reference sequence).

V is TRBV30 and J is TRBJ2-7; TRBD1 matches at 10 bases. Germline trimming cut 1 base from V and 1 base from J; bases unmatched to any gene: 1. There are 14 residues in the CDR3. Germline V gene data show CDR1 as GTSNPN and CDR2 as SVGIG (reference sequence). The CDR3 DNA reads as TGTGCCTGGAGTGGGACAGGGGGATCCTACGAGCAGTACTTC. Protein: CAWSGTGGSYEQYF.

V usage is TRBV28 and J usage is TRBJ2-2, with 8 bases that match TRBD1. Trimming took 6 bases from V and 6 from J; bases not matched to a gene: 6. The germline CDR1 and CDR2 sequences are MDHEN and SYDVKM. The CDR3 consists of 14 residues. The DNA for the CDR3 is TGTGCCAGCAGGGTGGACAGGGTATCCGGGGAGCTGTTTTTT. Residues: CASRVDRVSGELFF.

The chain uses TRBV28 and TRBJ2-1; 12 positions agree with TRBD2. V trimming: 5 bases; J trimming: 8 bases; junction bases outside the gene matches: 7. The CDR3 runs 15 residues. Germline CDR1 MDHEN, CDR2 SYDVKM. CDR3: CASSPRTSGNDEQFF. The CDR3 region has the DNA TGTGCCAGCAGTCCTCGGACTAGCGGGAACGATGAGCAGTTCTTC. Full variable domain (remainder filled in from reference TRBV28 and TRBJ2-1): DVKVTQSSRYLVKRTGEKVFLECVQDMDHENMFWYRQDPGLGLRLIYFSYDVKMKEKGDIPEGYSVSREKKERFSLILESASTNQTSMYLCASSPRTSGNDEQFFGPGTRLTVL.

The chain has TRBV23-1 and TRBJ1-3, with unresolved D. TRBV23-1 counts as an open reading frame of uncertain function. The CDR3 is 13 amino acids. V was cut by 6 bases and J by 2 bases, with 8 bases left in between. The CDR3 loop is CASRGGTGNTIYF. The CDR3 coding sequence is TGCGCCAGCAGGGGAGGCACTGGAAACACCATATATTTT.

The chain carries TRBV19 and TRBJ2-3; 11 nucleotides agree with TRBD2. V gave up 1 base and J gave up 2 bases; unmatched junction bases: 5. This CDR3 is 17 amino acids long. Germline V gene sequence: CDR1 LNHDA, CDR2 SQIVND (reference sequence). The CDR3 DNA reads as TGTGCCAGTAGTATAGGGACGACTAGCGGGACCACAGATACGCAGTATTTT. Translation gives CASSIGTTSGTTDTQYF.

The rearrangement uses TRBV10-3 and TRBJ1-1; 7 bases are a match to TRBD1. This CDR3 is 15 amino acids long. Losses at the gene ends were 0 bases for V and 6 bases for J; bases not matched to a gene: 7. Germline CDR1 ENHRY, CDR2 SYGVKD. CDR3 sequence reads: CAISESQGQGAEAFF. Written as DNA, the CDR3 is TGTGCCATCAGTGAGTCGCAGGGGCAGGGGGCTGAAGCTTTCTTT.

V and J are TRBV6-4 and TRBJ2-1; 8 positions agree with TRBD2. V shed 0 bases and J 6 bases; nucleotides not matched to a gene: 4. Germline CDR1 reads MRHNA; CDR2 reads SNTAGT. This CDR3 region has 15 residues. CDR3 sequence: CASSDSETSANEQFF. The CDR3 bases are TGTGCCAGCAGTGACTCAGAGACTAGCGCCAATGAGCAGTTCTTC.

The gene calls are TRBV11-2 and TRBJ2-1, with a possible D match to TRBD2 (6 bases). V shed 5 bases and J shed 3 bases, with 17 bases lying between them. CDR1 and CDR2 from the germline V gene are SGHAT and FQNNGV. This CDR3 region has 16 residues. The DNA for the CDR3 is TGTGCCAGCAGCCCCCAGGGTAGCGGCAACTACAATGAGCAGTTCTTC. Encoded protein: CASSPQGSGNYNEQFF.

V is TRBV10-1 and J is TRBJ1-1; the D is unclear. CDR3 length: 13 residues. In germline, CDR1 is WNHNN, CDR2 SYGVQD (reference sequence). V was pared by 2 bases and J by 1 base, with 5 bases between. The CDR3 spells CASSEQQNTEAFF. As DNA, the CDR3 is TGCGCCAGCAGTGAGCAACAGAACACTGAAGCTTTCTTT.

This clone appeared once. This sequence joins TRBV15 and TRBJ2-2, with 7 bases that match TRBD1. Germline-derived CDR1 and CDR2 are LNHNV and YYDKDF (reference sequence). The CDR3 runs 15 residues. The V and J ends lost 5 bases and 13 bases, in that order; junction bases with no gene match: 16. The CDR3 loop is CATSGPRQGLPWLFF. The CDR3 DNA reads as TGTGCCACCAGCGGGCCGCGACAGGGCCTGCCTTGGCTGTTTTTT.

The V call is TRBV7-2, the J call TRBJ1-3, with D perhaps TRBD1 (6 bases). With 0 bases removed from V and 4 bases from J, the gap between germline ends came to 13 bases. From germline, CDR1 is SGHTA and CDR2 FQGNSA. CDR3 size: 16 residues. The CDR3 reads CASSLATGLSGNTIYF. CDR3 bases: TGTGCCAGCAGCTTAGCGACAGGATTAAGCGGAAACACCATATATTTT.

CDR3 sequence: CASSLNPGLAGGRQETQYF. In DNA form, the CDR3 reads TGTGCCAGCAGCTTAAATCCGGGACTAGCGGGGGGTAGGCAAGAGACCCAGTACTTC. V gene TRBV7-2 combines with J gene TRBJ2-5; 15 positions agree with TRBD2. The CDR3 is made up of 19 amino acids. CDR1 is SGHTA, CDR2 FQGNSA, per germline. The trim removed 2 bases at V and 2 bases at J, leaving 9 bases unmatched. Together with reference TRBV7-2 and TRBJ2-5, the CDR3 gives the full variable domain: GAGVSQSPSNKVTEKGKDVELRCDPISGHTALYWYRQSLGQGLEFLIYFQGNSAPDKSGLPSDRFSAERTGGSVSTLTIQRTQQEDSAVYLCASSLNPGLAGGRQETQYFGPGTRLLVL.

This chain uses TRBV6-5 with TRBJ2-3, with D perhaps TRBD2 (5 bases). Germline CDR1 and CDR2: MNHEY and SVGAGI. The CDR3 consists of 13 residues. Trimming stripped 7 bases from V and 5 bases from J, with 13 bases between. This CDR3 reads CASTPIGVDTQYF. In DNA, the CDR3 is TGTGCCAGCACCCCCATCGGGGTAGATACGCAGTATTTT.

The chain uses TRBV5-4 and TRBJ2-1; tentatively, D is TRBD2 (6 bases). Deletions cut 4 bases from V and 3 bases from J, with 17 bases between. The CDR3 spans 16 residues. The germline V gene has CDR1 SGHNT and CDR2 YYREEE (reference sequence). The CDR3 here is CASSPPGTLSYNEQFF. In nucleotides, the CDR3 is TGTGCCAGCAGCCCCCCCGGGACTCTAAGCTACAATGAGCAGTTCTTC.

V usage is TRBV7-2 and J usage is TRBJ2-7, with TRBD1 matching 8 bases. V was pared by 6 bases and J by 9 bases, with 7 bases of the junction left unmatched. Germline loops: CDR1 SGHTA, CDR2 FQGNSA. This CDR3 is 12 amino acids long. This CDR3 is CASSWTGSMQYF. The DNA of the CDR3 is TGTGCCAGCAGTTGGACAGGGTCCATGCAGTACTTC.

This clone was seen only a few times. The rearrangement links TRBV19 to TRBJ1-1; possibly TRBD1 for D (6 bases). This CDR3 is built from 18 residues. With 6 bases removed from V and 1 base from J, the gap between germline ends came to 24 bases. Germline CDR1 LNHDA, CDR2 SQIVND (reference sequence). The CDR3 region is CASRAPGGRIMRNTEAFF. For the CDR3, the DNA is TGTGCCAGTAGAGCCCCCGGGGGGCGTATAATGAGGAACACTGAAGCTTTCTTT.

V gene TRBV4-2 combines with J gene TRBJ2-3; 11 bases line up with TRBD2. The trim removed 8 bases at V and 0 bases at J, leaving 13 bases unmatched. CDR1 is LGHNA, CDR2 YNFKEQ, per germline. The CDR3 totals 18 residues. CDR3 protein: CASARAASGGSSTDTQYF. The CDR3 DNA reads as TGTGCCAGCGCCCGCGCGGCTAGCGGGGGGTCTAGCACAGATACGCAGTATTTT.

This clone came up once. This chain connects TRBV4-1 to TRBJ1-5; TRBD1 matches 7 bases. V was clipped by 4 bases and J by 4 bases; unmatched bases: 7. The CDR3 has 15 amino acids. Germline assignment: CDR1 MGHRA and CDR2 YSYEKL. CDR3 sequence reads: CASSPDRAGNQPQHF. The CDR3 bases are TGCGCCAGCAGCCCAGACAGGGCAGGGAATCAGCCCCAGCATTTT.

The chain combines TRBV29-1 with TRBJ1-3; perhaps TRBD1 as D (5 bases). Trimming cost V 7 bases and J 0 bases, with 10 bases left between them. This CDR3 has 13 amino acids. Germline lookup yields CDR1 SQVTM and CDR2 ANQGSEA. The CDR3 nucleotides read TGCAGCGCCGCACAGGTCTCTGGAAACACCATATATTTT. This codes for CSAAQVSGNTIYF.

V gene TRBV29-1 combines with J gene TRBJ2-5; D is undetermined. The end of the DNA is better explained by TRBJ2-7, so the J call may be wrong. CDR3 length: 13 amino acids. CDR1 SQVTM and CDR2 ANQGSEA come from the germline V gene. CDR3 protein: CSVLLAVTYEQYF. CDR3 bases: TGCAGCGTTCTATTGGCGGTCACCTACGAGCAGTACTTC.

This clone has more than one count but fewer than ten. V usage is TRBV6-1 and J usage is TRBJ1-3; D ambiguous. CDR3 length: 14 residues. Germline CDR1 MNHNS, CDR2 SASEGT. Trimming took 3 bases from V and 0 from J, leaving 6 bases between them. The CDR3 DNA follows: TGTGCCAGCAGTGACTATAGCTCTGGAAACACCATATATTTT. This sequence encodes CASSDYSSGNTIYF.

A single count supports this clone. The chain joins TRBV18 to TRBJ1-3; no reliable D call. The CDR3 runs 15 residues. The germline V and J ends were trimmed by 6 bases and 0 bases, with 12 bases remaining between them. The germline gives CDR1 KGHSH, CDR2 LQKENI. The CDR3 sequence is CASSPTTNSGNTIYF. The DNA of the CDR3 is TGTGCCAGCTCGCCGACAACCAACTCTGGAAACACCATATATTTT.